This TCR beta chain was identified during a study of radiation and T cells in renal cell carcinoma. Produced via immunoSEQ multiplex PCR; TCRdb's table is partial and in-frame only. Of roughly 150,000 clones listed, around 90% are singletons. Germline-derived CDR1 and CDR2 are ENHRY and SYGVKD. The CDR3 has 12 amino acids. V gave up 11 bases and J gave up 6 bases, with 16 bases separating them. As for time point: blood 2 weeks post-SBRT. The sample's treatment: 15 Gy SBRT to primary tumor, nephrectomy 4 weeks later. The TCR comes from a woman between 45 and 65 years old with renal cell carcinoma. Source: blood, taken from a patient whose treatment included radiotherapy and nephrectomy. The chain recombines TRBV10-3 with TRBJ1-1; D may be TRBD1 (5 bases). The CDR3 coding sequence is TGTGCCGTCGGGGCCCAGGCAGCTGAAGCTTTCTTT. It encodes CAVGAQAAEAFF.